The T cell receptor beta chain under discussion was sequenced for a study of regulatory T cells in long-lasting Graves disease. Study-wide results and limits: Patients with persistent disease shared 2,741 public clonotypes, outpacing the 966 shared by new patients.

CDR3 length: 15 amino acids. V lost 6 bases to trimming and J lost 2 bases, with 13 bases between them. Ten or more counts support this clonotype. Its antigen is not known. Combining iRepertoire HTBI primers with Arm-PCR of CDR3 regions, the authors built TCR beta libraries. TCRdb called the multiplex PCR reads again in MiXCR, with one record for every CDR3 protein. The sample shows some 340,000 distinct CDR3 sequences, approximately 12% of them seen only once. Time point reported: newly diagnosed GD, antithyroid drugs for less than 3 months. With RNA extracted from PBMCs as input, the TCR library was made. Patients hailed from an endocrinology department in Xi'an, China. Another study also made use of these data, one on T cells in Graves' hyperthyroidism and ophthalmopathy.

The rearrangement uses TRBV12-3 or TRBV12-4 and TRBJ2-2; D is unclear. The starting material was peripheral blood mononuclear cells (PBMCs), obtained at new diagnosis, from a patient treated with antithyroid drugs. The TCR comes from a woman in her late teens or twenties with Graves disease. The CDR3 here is CASSQTPINTGELFF. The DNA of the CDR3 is TGTGCCAGCAGCCAAACCCCCATTAACACCGGGGAGCTGTTTTTT.